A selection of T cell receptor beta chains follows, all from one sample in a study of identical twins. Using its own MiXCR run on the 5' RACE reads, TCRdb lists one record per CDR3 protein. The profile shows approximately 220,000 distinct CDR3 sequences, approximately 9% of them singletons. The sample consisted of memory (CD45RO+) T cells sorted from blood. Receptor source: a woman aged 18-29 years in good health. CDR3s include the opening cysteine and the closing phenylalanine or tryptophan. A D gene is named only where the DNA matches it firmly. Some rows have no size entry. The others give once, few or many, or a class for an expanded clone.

cdr3_nt: TGCGCCAGCATGTACCAAGAGACCCAGTACTTC
cdr3_aa: CASMYQETQYF
d_call: NA
v_call: TRBV5-1
j_call: TRBJ2-5
clone_size: many

cdr3_nt: TGTGCCAGCAGCTCCGGAATGAGGGCGGCCCAAGAGACCCAGTACTTC
cdr3_aa: CASSSGMRAAQETQYF
d_call: NA
v_call: TRBV7-9
j_call: TRBJ2-5
clone_size: few

cdr3_nt: TGTGCCAGCATTATCACCAGGAGGGGGACTGAAGCTTTCTTT
cdr3_aa: CASIITRRGTEAFF
d_call: NA
v_call: TRBV6-5
j_call: TRBJ1-1
clone_size: many

cdr3_nt: TGTGCCATCAGTGAGTCAGGAGATCGAGCCTACAATGAGCAGTTCTTC
cdr3_aa: CAISESGDRAYNEQFF
d_call: NA
v_call: TRBV10-3
j_call: TRBJ2-1
clone_size: NA

cdr3_nt: TGCGCCAGCAGCCGAGATCCGGGGACTAGCGGGAGTGCGGGGAATGAGCAGTTCTTC
cdr3_aa: CASSRDPGTSGSAGNEQFF
d_call: TRBD2
v_call: TRBV4-3
j_call: TRBJ2-1
clone_size: NA

cdr3_nt: TGTGCCAGCAGTTACTTGGGAGAGCAGTTCTTC
cdr3_aa: CASSYLGEQFF
d_call: NA
v_call: TRBV12-3/TRBV12-4
j_call: TRBJ2-1
clone_size: many

cdr3_nt: TGTGCCAGCAGCCAATTTCAGGGTGGGAACACTGAAGCTTTCTTT
cdr3_aa: CASSQFQGGNTEAFF
d_call: NA
v_call: TRBV14
j_call: TRBJ1-1
clone_size: NA

cdr3_nt: TGTGCCAGCTCACCACGATCGGGGACATGGGGACAGCCCCAGCATTTT
cdr3_aa: CASSPRSGTWGQPQHF
d_call: NA
v_call: TRBV18
j_call: TRBJ1-5
clone_size: few

cdr3_nt: TGTGCCAGCAGCACGATGCTAGCGGGGGGCAATGAGCAGTTCTTC
cdr3_aa: CASSTMLAGGNEQFF
d_call: TRBD2
v_call: TRBV12-3/TRBV12-4
j_call: TRBJ2-1
clone_size: few

cdr3_nt: TGCGCCAGCAGCCGGGGAAATGGCTACACCTTC
cdr3_aa: CASSRGNGYTF
d_call: NA
v_call: TRBV5-1
j_call: TRBJ1-2
clone_size: many

cdr3_nt: TGTGCCAGCAGCTTCGCGGACAGGGGAGATTCACCCCTCCACTTT
cdr3_aa: CASSFADRGDSPLHF
d_call: TRBD1
v_call: TRBV5-6
j_call: TRBJ1-6
clone_size: few

cdr3_nt: TGTGCCAGCAGTGAAGCGCTTCGTGGGTTGCTGGGGAACACTGAAGCTTTCTTT
cdr3_aa: CASSEALRGLLGNTEAFF
d_call: NA
v_call: TRBV6-1
j_call: TRBJ1-1
clone_size: NA

cdr3_nt: TGCGCCAGCAGCCAAGAAATTAGCGGATACAATGAGCAGTTCTTC
cdr3_aa: CASSQEISGYNEQFF
d_call: NA
v_call: TRBV4-3
j_call: TRBJ2-1
clone_size: many

cdr3_nt: TGTGCCAGCAGCGTAATGCGGGCGCCCACAGATACGCAGTATTTT
cdr3_aa: CASSVMRAPTDTQYF
d_call: NA
v_call: TRBV9
j_call: TRBJ2-3
clone_size: few

cdr3_nt: TGCAGTGCTGACCGCGCGGGAAACACCGGGGAGCTGTTTTTT
cdr3_aa: CSADRAGNTGELFF
d_call: NA
v_call: TRBV20-1
j_call: TRBJ2-2
clone_size: few

cdr3_nt: TGTGCCAGCAGCGCCCGGACAGCTGGCTACACCTTC
cdr3_aa: CASSARTAGYTF
d_call: NA
v_call: TRBV7-2
j_call: TRBJ1-2
clone_size: few

cdr3_nt: TGCAGCGTGAAAACCTGGACTGCCTCCTACGAGCAGTACTTC
cdr3_aa: CSVKTWTASYEQYF
d_call: NA
v_call: TRBV29-1
j_call: TRBJ2-7
clone_size: NA

cdr3_nt: TGTGCCAGCAGCTCCCTCGGGGGGGCTTACAATGAGCAGTTCTTC
cdr3_aa: CASSSLGGAYNEQFF
d_call: TRBD2
v_call: TRBV7-2
j_call: TRBJ2-1
clone_size: many

cdr3_nt: TGTGCCACCGGTCCAGCAGGCACTAACAATGAGCAGTTCTTC
cdr3_aa: CATGPAGTNNEQFF
d_call: NA
v_call: TRBV24-1
j_call: TRBJ2-1
clone_size: many

cdr3_nt: TGTGCCACCAAGACAGGTGAACCCACCGGGGAGCTGTTTTTT
cdr3_aa: CATKTGEPTGELFF
d_call: NA
v_call: TRBV6-2/TRBV6-3
j_call: TRBJ2-2
clone_size: NA

cdr3_nt: TGCAGTGCTAGGCGGGGGGGGATAGATACGCAGTATTTT
cdr3_aa: CSARRGGIDTQYF
d_call: TRBD2
v_call: TRBV20-1
j_call: TRBJ2-3
clone_size: NA

cdr3_nt: TGTGCCAGCAGCTTGTATCTCAGCCGGGGTCAAGTGCAGGGCACTGAAGCTTTCTTT
cdr3_aa: CASSLYLSRGQVQGTEAFF
d_call: NA
v_call: TRBV5-4
j_call: TRBJ1-1
clone_size: NA

cdr3_nt: TGTGCCAGCAGCCGGACCGGGGTGGAGACCCAGTACTTC
cdr3_aa: CASSRTGVETQYF
d_call: NA
v_call: TRBV5-6
j_call: TRBJ2-5
clone_size: few

cdr3_nt: TGCGCCAGCAGCTTGGGACTAGCGGGGCGTAGCACAGATACGCAGTATTTT
cdr3_aa: CASSLGLAGRSTDTQYF
d_call: TRBD2
v_call: TRBV5-1
j_call: TRBJ2-3
clone_size: few

cdr3_nt: TGTGCCAGCAGTCTCTGGCCCGGGGAGCTGTTTTTT
cdr3_aa: CASSLWPGELFF
d_call: NA
v_call: TRBV3-1
j_call: TRBJ2-2
clone_size: few

cdr3_nt: TGCAGTGCCGCACCAGGCAGCGCCTACAATGAGCAGTTCTTC
cdr3_aa: CSAAPGSAYNEQFF
d_call: NA
v_call: TRBV20-1
j_call: TRBJ2-1
clone_size: few

cdr3_nt: TGTGCCAGCAGTTTATGGACGGGCGGTTTCGATACGCAGTATTTT
cdr3_aa: CASSLWTGGFDTQYF
d_call: NA
v_call: TRBV27
j_call: TRBJ2-3
clone_size: NA

cdr3_nt: TGTGCCAGCAGCCGTGGACAGCGCAATCAGCCCCAGCATTTT
cdr3_aa: CASSRGQRNQPQHF
d_call: NA
v_call: TRBV12-3/TRBV12-4
j_call: TRBJ1-5
clone_size: many

cdr3_nt: TGCAGTGCTAGAGAGGCTAGCGGGAGTGCCAGAACGTACTTC
cdr3_aa: CSAREASGSARTYF
d_call: TRBD2
v_call: TRBV20-1
j_call: TRBJ2-7
clone_size: few

cdr3_nt: TGTGCCAGCTCATCAGGGGGCTGGAACACTGAAGCTTTCTTT
cdr3_aa: CASSSGGWNTEAFF
d_call: TRBD1
v_call: TRBV18
j_call: TRBJ1-1
clone_size: NA

cdr3_nt: TGTGCCAGCAGCTTCCAGGGGAGGGCAGAAATAGCCAAAAACATTCAGTACTTC
cdr3_aa: CASSFQGRAEIAKNIQYF
d_call: NA
v_call: TRBV9
j_call: TRBJ2-4
clone_size: NA